The 27 T cell receptor beta chains below were found in one sample sequenced in a study of T-cell memory formation after mild COVID-19. TCRdb reprocessed the 5' RACE reads via MiXCR and lists one record per CDR3 protein. The repertoire consists of around 300,000 distinct CDR3 sequences, with roughly an eighth occurring once and the leading ten covering 22%. Specimen: PBMCs or a T cell subset sorted from them (not recorded which). The receptors originated from a man between 18 and 29 years old who had mild COVID-19 (a few samples of this study predate the infection). Cell type and time point are not known.

This clonotype turned up a few times. This chain connects TRBV7-2 to TRBJ2-7; 7 nucleotides align to TRBD1. The V segment lost 1 base and the J segment 6 bases; nucleotides outside the gene matches: 6. The CDR3 loop spans 14 amino acids. CDR1 is SGHTA, CDR2 FQGNSA, per germline. In nucleotides, the CDR3 is TGTGCCAGCAGCTTAGGGCAGGGGGTCCCCGAGCAGTACTTC. Translated, it gives CASSLGQGVPEQYF.

In this sample, this clonotype turned up a few times. This chain links TRBV7-6 with TRBJ2-1, with D possibly being TRBD2 (7 bases). V was pared by 4 bases and J by 0 bases, with 19 bases between. CDR1 is SGHVS, CDR2 FNYEAQ, per germline. The CDR3 is made up of 18 amino acids. The CDR3 DNA is TGTGCCAGCAGCTCCCAACTGGGGGGGGCTAGCTCCTACAATGAGCAGTTCTTC. It yields the protein CASSSQLGGASSYNEQFF.

This chain uses TRBV28 with TRBJ1-2; D is undetermined. This CDR3 has 16 residues. Germline V gene sequence: CDR1 MDHEN, CDR2 SYDVKM. Between the trimmed V and J ends, which lost 5 bases and 3 bases, there was a span of 19 bases. The CDR3 coding sequence is TGTGCCAGCAGTCCGAGAGGACCCGGGCCTCACTATGGCTACACCTTC. As protein: CASSPRGPGPHYGYTF.

This chain connects TRBV4-1 to TRBJ2-3; D is undetermined. This CDR3 contains 15 residues. Per the germline V gene, CDR1 is MGHRA and CDR2 is YSYEKL. The V and J ends lost 1 base and 3 bases respectively, with 11 bases between them. The CDR3, as DNA: TGCGCCAGCAGCCAAGGTTTCTACCCAACAGATACGCAGTATTTT. As protein: CASSQGFYPTDTQYF.

This clonotype turned up a few times. This chain connects TRBV24-1 to TRBJ2-3; no clear D. This CDR3 contains 14 residues. V was cut by 6 bases and J by 4 bases, with 13 bases left in between. CDR1 and CDR2 from the germline V gene are KGHDR and SFDVKD. CDR3 in DNA: TGTGCCACCAGTCCCCTAACTGACTCAGATACGCAGTATTTT. This codes for CATSPLTDSDTQYF.

In this sample, this clonotype turned up many times. J is TRBJ2-5 and V is TRBV5-1; D is undetermined. V shed 5 bases and J shed 1 base, with 6 bases lying between them. The CDR3 has 12 residues. Germline V CDR1 and CDR2: SGHRS, YFSETQ. CDR3 coding DNA: TGCGCCAGCAGTCAGACCCAAGAGACCCAGTACTTC. As protein: CASSQTQETQYF. The full variable domain, with the rest looked up from reference TRBV5-1 and TRBJ2-5, is KAGVTQTPRYLIKTRGQQVTLSCSPISGHRSVSWYQQTPGQGLQFLFEYFSETQRNKGNFPGRFSGRQFSNSRSEMNVSTLELGDSALYLCASSQTQETQYFGPGTRLLVL.

This clonotype was observed a few times. V and J are TRBV7-9 and TRBJ1-3, with D perhaps matching TRBD1 (5 bases). From germline, CDR1 is SEHNR and CDR2 FQNEAQ (reference sequence). Trimming left V 5 bases short and J 0 bases short, with 17 bases between. CDR3 length: 17 amino acids. CDR3 region: CASSSSGTARSGNTIYF. CDR3 sequence (DNA): TGTGCCAGCAGCAGTAGCGGGACGGCTCGCTCTGGAAACACCATATATTTT.

This clonotype was recorded at least ten times. The rearrangement links TRBV5-1 to TRBJ1-1; a weak D match, TRBD1 (6 bases). Trimming shortened V by 7 bases and J by 5 bases, and 15 bases separated the two germline ends. CDR3 length equals 13 residues. From germline, CDR1 is SGHRS and CDR2 YFSETQ. Here the CDR3 reads CASSRGEMTEAFF. The CDR3 DNA reads as TGCGCCAGCTCGAGGGGGGAGATGACTGAAGCTTTCTTT.

V and J are TRBV6-6 and TRBJ2-1; 13 bases are shared with TRBD2. The CDR3 covers 16 residues. J gave up 7 bases and V 0 bases, and 3 bases lay outside the gene matches. Per the germline V gene, CDR1 is MNHNY and CDR2 is SVGAGI (reference sequence). The DNA of the CDR3 is TGTGCCAGCAGTTACTCCCGACTAGCGGGGGGTAATGAGCAGTTCTTC. Translated, it gives CASSYSRLAGGNEQFF.

This clonotype appeared a few times. V is TRBV29-1 and J is TRBJ1-1; D not resolved. The germline V and J ends were trimmed by 3 bases and 10 bases, with 6 bases remaining between them. The CDR3 runs 9 residues. Germline V lookup: CDR1 SQVTM, CDR2 ANQGSEA. For the CDR3, the DNA is TGCAGCGTTGAGGTAGGAGCTTTCTTT. Residues: CSVEVGAFF.

This clonotype has a handful of counts. The V gene is TRBV27, the J gene TRBJ2-1, with 9 bases lining up with TRBD2. The CDR3 totals 15 residues. The germline gives CDR1 MNHEY, CDR2 SMNVEV (reference sequence). V gave up 1 base and J gave up 9 bases; unmatched junction bases: 7. The CDR3: CASSLFPRGGGEQFF. Written as DNA, the CDR3 is TGTGCCAGCAGTTTATTCCCGCGGGGGGGAGGTGAGCAGTTCTTC.

This clonotype has a count of ten or more. The genes are TRBV7-9 and TRBJ2-2; 7 nucleotides agree with TRBD1. The CDR3 loop spans 15 amino acids. Germline lookup yields CDR1 SEHNR and CDR2 FQNEAQ (reference sequence). With 5 bases clipped from V and 1 base from J, the junction kept 4 bases outside the gene matches. The CDR3 sequence is CASSPGQMNTGELFF. The CDR3 bases are TGTGCCAGCAGCCCGGGACAGATGAACACCGGGGAGCTGTTTTTT.

This clonotype was seen only a few times. V and J are TRBV20-1 and TRBJ1-5; D not resolved. This CDR3 has 15 amino acids. Germline values: CDR1 DFQATT, CDR2 SNEGSKA (reference sequence). Trimming left V 6 bases short and J 0 bases short, with 15 bases between. Written as DNA, the CDR3 is TGCAGTGCCGAATCTCAGGAGTATAGCAATCAGCCCCAGCATTTT. Amino acid sequence: CSAESQEYSNQPQHF.

This clonotype was found many times. The V gene is TRBV24-1, the J gene TRBJ1-1; D perhaps matches TRBD1 (6 bases). Trimming stripped 5 bases from V and 6 bases from J, with 15 bases between. Germline V gives CDR1 KGHDR, CDR2 SFDVKD. The CDR3 has 14 residues. The CDR3 here is CATSAKGEGAEAFF. CDR3 coding DNA: TGTGCCACCAGTGCCAAGGGGGAGGGAGCTGAAGCTTTCTTT.

The chain employs TRBV12-3 or TRBV12-4 and TRBJ1-2; no definite D call. The CDR3 spans 12 residues. V was shortened by 5 bases and J by 7 bases, with 11 bases between the two germline ends. DNA of the CDR3: TGTGCCAGCAGTCCGGGCCCGTCTGGCTACACCTTC. The encoded protein is CASSPGPSGYTF.

This chain uses TRBV5-1 with TRBJ2-3; perhaps TRBD2 as D (5 bases). CDR3 length equals 15 residues. The V end was cut by 0 bases, the J end by 1 base, with 9 bases between. CDR1 is SGHRS and CDR2 is YFSETQ in the germline V gene. CDR3 sequence (DNA): TGCGCCAGCAGCTTGGAAGGGAGTCGCACAGATACGCAGTATTTT. Its protein is CASSLEGSRTDTQYF.

The chain links TRBV7-2 to TRBJ2-7; D is unresolved. This CDR3 has 13 residues. Germline CDR1 reads SGHTA; CDR2 reads FQGNSA. With 5 bases removed from V and 3 bases from J, the gap between germline ends came to 11 bases. The CDR3 spells CASSHSGYYEQYF. As DNA, the CDR3 is TGTGCCAGCAGCCATTCAGGTTACTACGAGCAGTACTTC.

J is TRBJ1-1 and V is TRBV5-1; tentatively, D is TRBD1 (5 bases). Trimming took 0 bases from V and 9 from J, leaving 15 bases between them. CDR1 is SGHRS and CDR2 is YFSETQ in the germline V gene. This CDR3 is built from 14 residues. CDR3 protein: CASSLAGTSMQAFF. CDR3 coding DNA: TGCGCCAGCAGCTTGGCAGGGACGAGTATGCAAGCTTTCTTT.

This clonotype was seen many times. The chain has TRBV29-1 and TRBJ1-1, with 7 bases identical to TRBD1. This CDR3 is 14 amino acids long. Germline V gene sequence: CDR1 SQVTM, CDR2 ANQGSEA. Germline trimming cut 7 bases from V and 4 bases from J; bases unmatched to any gene: 12. As DNA, the CDR3 is TGCAGCGCCACACGACAGGGTCGGTCCACTGAAGCTTTCTTT. As protein: CSATRQGRSTEAFF.

The chain links TRBV5-1 to TRBJ2-5; D gene ambiguous. There are 15 residues in the CDR3. V was cut by 0 bases and J by 3 bases, with 12 bases left in between. The germline CDR1 and CDR2 sequences are SGHRS and YFSETQ. CDR3 loop: CASSLAHPSEETQYF. CDR3 sequence (DNA): TGCGCCAGCAGCTTGGCCCATCCCTCCGAAGAGACCCAGTACTTC.

This clonotype was counted a few times. CDR3 coding DNA: TGTGCCAGCAGTTTATTGAAGGATCCCCTGAATCAGCCCCAGCATTTT. Protein: CASSLLKDPLNQPQHF. The V call is TRBV12-3 or TRBV12-4, the J call TRBJ1-5; D not certain. The CDR3 is made up of 16 amino acids. V lost 2 bases and J lost 4, with 15 bases in between.

This clonotype was found a few times. The rearrangement joins TRBV6-4 to TRBJ2-3, with D possibly TRBD2 on 5 matching bases. The CDR3 sequence is 13 residues long. V was cut by 8 bases and J by 0 bases, with 9 bases left in between. The V gene's germline CDR1 is MRHNA and CDR2 SNTAGT. Here the CDR3 reads CASRRGSTDTQYF. The DNA for the CDR3 is TGTGCCAGCCGAAGAGGGAGCACAGATACGCAGTATTTT.

This clonotype was detected only a few times. The V gene is TRBV28, the J gene TRBJ2-7; 9 bases fit TRBD1. Losses at the gene ends were 5 bases for V and 5 bases for J; bases not matched to a gene: 13. Germline V lookup: CDR1 MDHEN, CDR2 SYDVKM. CDR3 size: 16 residues. CDR3 in amino acids: CASSGGQGAGNHEQYV. CDR3 DNA sequence: TGTGCCAGCAGTGGGGGACAGGGAGCGGGGAACCACGAGCAGTACGTC.

This clonotype has more than one count but fewer than ten. The genes are TRBV9 and TRBJ1-1; 9 bases are shared with TRBD1. The CDR3 runs to 16 residues. Germline lookup yields CDR1 SGDLS and CDR2 YYNGEE. Losses at the gene ends were 3 bases for V and 4 bases for J; bases not matched to a gene: 10. The CDR3 nucleotides are TGTGCCAGCAGCGCGGCACAGGGGGCGGTGGGCACTGAAGCTTTCTTT. Translation: CASSAAQGAVGTEAFF.

The chain couples TRBV6-5 to TRBJ1-6; D gene unclear. Per germline, CDR1 MNHEY and CDR2 SVGAGI. The V gene lost 5 bases and the J gene lost 14 bases, with 16 bases spanning the gap. The CDR3 loop spans 13 amino acids. CDR3 residues: CASSGTVYSALHF. The CDR3 nucleotides read TGTGCCAGCAGTGGCACAGTGTACTCCGCCCTCCACTTT.

This clonotype was seen more than once but under ten times. The genes are TRBV20-1 and TRBJ1-2; D call uncertain. V gave up 6 bases and J gave up 6 bases, with 17 bases separating them. Germline lookup yields CDR1 DFQATT and CDR2 SNEGSKA (reference sequence). The CDR3 is 13 residues long. In DNA form, the CDR3 reads TGCAGTGCCCCGAGGGCCCAAGGCCATGGCTACACCTTC. Protein product: CSAPRAQGHGYTF.

This clonotype was seen repeatedly, ten times or more. The V call is TRBV5-1, the J call TRBJ2-5; D is uncertain. Between the trimmed V and J ends, which lost 5 bases and 5 bases, there was a span of 10 bases. Germline V gene data show CDR1 as SGHRS and CDR2 as YFSETQ. The length of the CDR3 is 12 residues. CDR3: CASSPNKETQYF. The CDR3 nucleotides read TGCGCCAGCAGTCCGAATAAGGAGACCCAGTACTTC. Combining the CDR3 with reference TRBV5-1 and TRBJ2-5 gives the whole variable domain KAGVTQTPRYLIKTRGQQVTLSCSPISGHRSVSWYQQTPGQGLQFLFEYFSETQRNKGNFPGRFSGRQFSNSRSEMNVSTLELGDSALYLCASSPNKETQYFGPGTRLLVL.